Following are 12 T cell receptor beta chains from one sample sequenced in a study of shared clonotypes between healthy human individuals. Sequenced by immunoSEQ multiplex PCR; TCRdb stores in-frame clones only, minus some. Of about 2.3 million clones in the sample, around 92% were seen once. Sequences were obtained from naive CD4+ T cells from PBMCs. Subset of the sample: CD45RA+ positively selected. The source of these receptors is a man aged 18 to 29 in good health. Some clones in this sample may be carry-over from other donors' samples.

The chain uses TRBV2 and TRBJ2-5; tentative D call: TRBD2 (6 bases). Germline V gene data show CDR1 as SNHLY and CDR2 as FYNNEI. V gave up 5 bases and J gave up 7 bases, with 20 bases separating them. This CDR3 region has 15 residues. Written as DNA, the CDR3 is TGTGCCAGCAGTACGGCTGGGGGGAATGGCGTGACCCAGTACTTC. This codes for CASSTAGGNGVTQYF.

Notes on this clone: Different DNA sequences within this sample yield the same CDR3. The V and J genes are TRBV7-3 and TRBJ2-7; D gene unclear. This CDR3 comprises 13 residues. From germline, CDR1 is SGHTA and CDR2 FQGTGA. V gave up 2 bases and J gave up 0 bases, with 5 bases separating them. For the CDR3, the DNA is TGTGCCAGCAGCTTAGGACCCTCCTACGAGCAGTACTTC. Amino acid sequence: CASSLGPSYEQYF.

The V gene is TRBV2, the J gene TRBJ2-4, with TRBD1 matching 8 bases. Germline values: CDR1 SNHLY, CDR2 FYNNEI. CDR3 size: 14 residues. The V and J ends lost 7 bases and 4 bases, in that order; junction bases with no gene match: 6. The CDR3 loop reads CASNTGGRKNIQYF. CDR3 DNA sequence: TGTGCCAGCAACACAGGGGGACGAAAAAACATTCAGTACTTC.

This clone is a singleton in its sample. The chain joins TRBV6-6 to TRBJ2-7; D call uncertain. V was clipped by 2 bases and J by 7 bases, with 6 bases between them. Germline V lookup: CDR1 MNHNY, CDR2 SVGAGI (reference sequence). The CDR3 totals 11 residues. CDR3 region: CASSYLWEQYF. The CDR3 DNA follows: TGTGCCAGCAGTTACCTCTGGGAGCAGTACTTC.

V and J are TRBV28 and TRBJ2-7, with unresolved D. Germline CDR1 MDHEN, CDR2 SYDVKM. The length of the CDR3 is 10 residues. Trimming took off 8 bases at V and 3 bases at J, with 5 bases between the two ends. CDR3 bases: TGTGCCAGCGGAAACTACGAGCAGTACTTC. Translating it yields CASGNYEQYF.

The gene calls are TRBV7-9 and TRBJ2-5; D assignment may be TRBD1 or TRBD2 (5 bases each). Per the germline V gene, CDR1 is SEHNR and CDR2 is FQNEAQ (reference sequence). The V end lost 7 bases, the J end lost 1 base, and 19 bases lay between the germline ends. The CDR3 loop spans 16 amino acids. The CDR3 region is CASTRPGATLQETQYF. The CDR3 DNA follows: TGTGCCAGCACCCGACCCGGGGCAACTCTCCAAGAGACCCAGTACTTC. The whole variable domain, remainder taken from reference TRBV7-9 and TRBJ2-5, is DTGVSQNPRHKITKRGQNVTFRCDPISEHNRLYWYRQTLGQGPEFLTYFQNEAQLEKSRLLSDRFSAERPKGSFSTLEIQRTEQGDSAMYLCASTRPGATLQETQYFGPGTRLLVL.

The CDR3 DNA sequence: TGTGCCAGCAGTGAGATCACAGATACGCAGTATTTT. Amino acids: CASSEITDTQYF. This chain connects TRBV25-1 to TRBJ2-3; D uncertain. V shed 3 bases and J shed 2 bases, with 3 bases lying between them. The germline CDR1 and CDR2 sequences are MGHDK and SYGVNS. The CDR3 consists of 12 residues.

This chain joins TRBV28 and TRBJ2-1; TRBD2 agrees at 12 bases. The CDR3 runs to 16 residues. In germline, CDR1 is MDHEN, CDR2 SYDVKM. V gave up 5 bases and J gave up 0 bases; unmatched junction bases: 2. CDR3 loop: CASSPSGRASYNEQFF. The CDR3 DNA reads as TGTGCCAGCAGTCCTAGCGGGAGGGCCTCCTACAATGAGCAGTTCTTC.

This clone appeared a few times. This chain joins TRBV10-3 and TRBJ1-3, with a possible D match to TRBD1 (6 bases). The CDR3 length is 15 residues. Per the germline V gene, CDR1 is ENHRY and CDR2 is SYGVKD. Trimming stripped 7 bases from V and 3 bases from J, with 16 bases between. The CDR3 region is CAITDGTRNGNTIYF. For the CDR3, the DNA is TGTGCCATCACTGACGGGACACGCAATGGAAACACCATATATTTT.

The chain couples TRBV19 to TRBJ2-1, with 7 bases fitting TRBD2. The germline CDR1 and CDR2 sequences are LNHDA and SQIVND (reference sequence). With V trimmed by 5 bases and J by 6 bases, 7 bases remained unmatched. CDR3 size: 14 residues. This chain's CDR3 is CASSRTSRLNEQFF. In nucleotides, the CDR3 is TGTGCCAGTAGTCGGACTAGTCGGCTCAATGAGCAGTTCTTC.

The CDR3 region has the DNA TGTGCCAGCAGTACTAGACAGAGCTCCTACAATGAGCAGTTCTTC. Translating gives CASSTRQSSYNEQFF. V usage is TRBV2 and J usage is TRBJ2-1; either TRBD1 or TRBD2 may supply D (5 bases each). Germline lookup yields CDR1 SNHLY and CDR2 FYNNEI. The V end was cut by 5 bases, the J end by 0 bases, with 11 bases between. The length of the CDR3 is 15 residues. Together with reference TRBV2 and TRBJ2-1, the CDR3 gives the full variable domain: EPEVTQTPSHQVTQMGQEVILRCVPISNHLYFYWYRQILGQKVEFLVSFYNNEISEKSEIFDDQFSVERPDGSNFTLKIRSTKLEDSAMYFCASSTRQSSYNEQFFGPGTRLTVL.

Concerning this clone itself: The sample has other DNA sequences that encode this CDR3 too. The V gene is TRBV28, the J gene TRBJ1-2; D gene uncertain. V was shortened by 7 bases and J by 4 bases, with 16 bases between the two germline ends. The CDR3 is 14 residues long. Germline CDR1 is MDHEN and CDR2 is SYDVKM. CDR3 sequence reads: CASTKAGASYGYTF. In DNA, the CDR3 is TGTGCCAGCACCAAAGCCGGCGCTAGCTATGGCTACACCTTC.